Each of the 8 T cell receptor beta chains below was sequenced from the same sample in a study of blood T cell repertoires in COVID-19. TCRdb keeps only in-frame clones here, not all; method: immunoSEQ multiplex PCR. The sample has about 270,000 clones, more than 75% seen once. Sequencing input: peripheral blood. The receptor set was obtained from a man aged 40-55 years with active or convalescent COVID-19.

This clone was observed once. The chain uses TRBV12-1 and TRBJ1-4; no check of the table's D call, TRBD1, against the DNA was made. TRBV12-1 is a pseudogene locus. The length of the CDR3 is 15 residues. The CDR3 coding sequence is TGTGCCAGCAGCGCCGGACAGCCCCGGTGTGGAAAACTGTTTTTT. It specifies CASSAGQPRCGKLFF.

This chain joins TRBV6-5 and TRBJ1-5; unclear D gene. Trimming pared 6 bases from V and 3 bases from J, leaving 9 bases between. CDR3 length: 13 amino acids. Per germline, CDR1 MNHEY and CDR2 SVGAGI. The CDR3 reads CASRPHINQPQHF. Here the CDR3 DNA reads TGTGCCAGCAGACCACATATCAATCAGCCCCAGCATTTT.

The rearrangement uses TRBV24-1 and TRBJ2-6; the match to TRBD1 covers 7 bases. The ends lost 3 bases at V and 4 bases at J; junction bases unmatched: 14. The CDR3 consists of 19 residues. Germline CDR1 KGHDR, CDR2 SFDVKD. The CDR3 spells CATSDPLRDSAPGANVLTF. For the CDR3, the DNA is TGTGCCACCAGTGATCCACTTAGGGACAGCGCACCCGGGGCCAACGTCCTGACTTTC.

The rearrangement links TRBV12-2 to TRBJ2-3; the table's D call, TRBD2, was not checked against the DNA. TRBV12-2 is termed a pseudogene. This CDR3 is built from 15 residues. The CDR3 region is CASPSSGRLTDTQYF. CDR3 bases: TGTGCAAGTCCCTCTAGCGGGAGGCTCACAGATACGCAGTATTTT.

This chain uses TRBV28 with TRBJ2-5; 8 nucleotides align to TRBD2. Germline CDR1 reads MDHEN; CDR2 reads SYDVKM. Losses at the gene ends were 4 bases for V and 4 bases for J; bases not matched to a gene: 5. The CDR3 contains 14 residues. The CDR3 loop is CASSSGGAGETQYF. In nucleotides, the CDR3 is TGTGCCAGCAGTTCCGGGGGGGCCGGAGAGACCCAGTACTTC. The complete variable domain, with remaining parts taken from reference TRBV28 and TRBJ2-5, reads DVKVTQSSRYLVKRTGEKVFLECVQDMDHENMFWYRQDPGLGLRLIYFSYDVKMKEKGDIPEGYSVSREKKERFSLILESASTNQTSMYLCASSSGGAGETQYFGPGTRLLVL.

The table lists this clone with a few counts. The gene calls are TRBV6-6 and TRBJ1-4; 7 nucleotides align to TRBD1. CDR1 MNHNY and CDR2 SVGAGI come from the germline V gene (reference sequence). The CDR3 is 13 amino acids. With 7 bases clipped from V and 7 bases from J, the junction kept 6 bases outside the gene matches. The CDR3 region has the DNA TGTGCCAGCAAGGCAGGGGGAGCTGAAAAACTGTTTTTT. This gives the protein CASKAGGAEKLFF.

This clone was seen once. J is TRBJ1-5 and V is TRBV19, with no clear D. V gave up 6 bases and J gave up 4 bases, with 10 bases separating them. The CDR3 has 13 residues. In germline, CDR1 is LNHDA, CDR2 SQIVND (reference sequence). Here the CDR3 reads CASSATGNQPQHF. CDR3 sequence (DNA): TGTGCCAGTAGCGCGACGGGTAATCAGCCCCAGCATTTT.

Regarding this clone: Other DNA variants within this sample encode the same CDR3. V gene TRBV4-1 combines with J gene TRBJ1-5, with a possible D match to TRBD1 (6 bases). The CDR3 has 14 amino acids. The germline V gene has CDR1 MGHRA and CDR2 YSYEKL. Trimming cost V 0 bases and J 4 bases, with 7 bases left between them. The CDR3 nucleotides read TGCGCCAGCAGCCAAGATAGGGGGAATCAGCCCCAGCATTTT. Residues: CASSQDRGNQPQHF.